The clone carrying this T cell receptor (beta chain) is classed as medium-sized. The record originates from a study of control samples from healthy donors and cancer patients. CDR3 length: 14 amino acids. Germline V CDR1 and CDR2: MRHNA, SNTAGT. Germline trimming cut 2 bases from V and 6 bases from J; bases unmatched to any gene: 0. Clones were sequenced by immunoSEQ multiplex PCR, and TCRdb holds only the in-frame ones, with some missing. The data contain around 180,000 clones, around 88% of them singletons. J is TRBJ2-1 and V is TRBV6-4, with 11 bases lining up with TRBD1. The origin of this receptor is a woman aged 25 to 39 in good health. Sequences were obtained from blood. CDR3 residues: CASSDGTGGNEQFF. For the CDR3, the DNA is TGTGCCAGCAGTGACGGGACAGGGGGCAATGAGCAGTTCTTC.